This T cell receptor (beta chain) derives from a study of regulatory T cells in long-lasting Graves disease. Study findings and constraints: Persistent disease samples used TRBV28, TRBJ1-2 and TRBJ2-5 preferentially. Thyroid tissue went unstudied; only peripheral blood was examined.

Only a few counts were recorded for this clonotype. What it binds is not known. Its ends do not fully match the called genes, so a read error is possible. Per germline, CDR1 SNHLY and CDR2 FYNNEI. The CDR3 spans 16 residues. Time point given: persistent/refractory GD, antithyroid drugs over 5 years with positive TRAb. After RNA was extracted from PBMCs, the TCR library was made from it. TCR beta libraries were built with iRepertoire HTBI primers and Arm-PCR of CDR3 regions. MiXCR, run by TCRdb on the multiplex PCR reads, gives a single entry per CDR3 protein. The data show a few hundred thousand distinct CDR3 sequences, 23% seen once.

Here the sequenced sample was peripheral blood mononuclear cells (PBMCs), taken when the disease was refractory, from a patient treated with antithyroid drugs. V is TRBV2 and J is TRBJ2-2, with TRBD1 matching 9 bases. The TCR comes from a female donor with Graves disease. The CDR3 spells CASNEQGAANTGELFF. Here the CDR3 DNA reads TGTGCCAGCAATGAACAGGGGGCCGCGAACACCGGGGAGCTGTTTTTT.